These 21 T cell receptor beta chains were all obtained from the same sample, sequenced in a study of Ad26.COV2.S vaccination and SARS-CoV-2 variants. Treatment denoted: some 20 received Ad26.COV2.S at low or high dose, single or two shots; about 5 received placebo; per-sample allocation not given. Sample collection was performed on day 63 after the first vaccine or placebo injection. Sequencing was performed with immunoSEQ multiplex PCR; in TCRdb, only in-frame clones are kept and a portion is missing. The table includes roughly 350,000 clones, around 86% detected once. The specimen comprised peripheral blood, sampled in a trial of Ad26.COV2.S vaccine versus placebo. The origin of the receptors is a person aged 18-60 years who received the Ad26.COV2.S COVID-19 vaccine or a placebo.

The rearrangement joins TRBV18 to TRBJ2-7, with 7 bases identical to TRBD1. The trim removed 2 bases at V and 6 bases at J, leaving 10 bases unmatched. CDR3 size: 15 residues. Per the germline V gene, CDR1 is KGHSH and CDR2 is LQKENI. The CDR3: CASSPGTGDLGEQYF. The CDR3 DNA reads TGTGCCAGCTCACCAGGTACAGGGGATTTGGGCGAGCAGTACTTC.

This clone was found once. The rearrangement uses TRBV16 and TRBJ2-7, with 10 bases fitting TRBD1. Germline CDR1 KGHSY, CDR2 FQNENV. V trimming: 6 bases; J trimming: 0 bases; junction bases outside the gene matches: 5. The CDR3 has 15 amino acids. The CDR3, as DNA: TGTGCCAGCAGAGGACAGGGGGTAAGCTCCTACGAGCAGTACTTC. Residues: CASRGQGVSSYEQYF.

The chain is built from TRBV27 and TRBJ2-5; 9 nucleotides line up with TRBD1. The CDR3 is 13 residues long. Germline lookup yields CDR1 MNHEY and CDR2 SMNVEV (reference sequence). V was pared by 5 bases and J by 5 bases, with 3 bases of the junction left unmatched. The CDR3 loop reads CASSGDRAETQYF. CDR3 bases: TGTGCCAGCAGTGGGGACAGGGCGGAGACCCAGTACTTC.

This chain links TRBV27 with TRBJ2-7; D is perhaps TRBD1 (6 bases). The germline V gene encodes CDR1 MNHEY and CDR2 SMNVEV (reference sequence). The germline V and J ends were trimmed by 5 bases and 1 base, with 15 bases remaining between them. CDR3 size: 15 residues. The DNA for the CDR3 is TGTGCCAGCAGTCTCCTGGCGGACAGATCCTACGAGCAGTACTTC. Translating gives CASSLLADRSYEQYF.

In DNA, the CDR3 is TGTGCCAGCGACAGGGTTAGTGGAGGGGAGCTGTTTTTT. This codes for CASDRVSGGELFF. The genes are TRBV9 and TRBJ2-2; TRBD1 aligns across 7 bases. This CDR3 comprises 13 residues. Losses at the gene ends were 7 bases for V and 8 bases for J; bases not matched to a gene: 8. The germline CDR1 and CDR2 sequences are SGDLS and YYNGEE.

The chain carries TRBV5-4 and TRBJ1-2; 7 bases agree with TRBD1. The CDR3 is 15 amino acids. V gave up 1 base and J gave up 2 bases; unmatched junction bases: 5. Germline CDR1 reads SGHNT; CDR2 reads YYREEE (reference sequence). DNA for the CDR3: TGTGCCAGCAGCTTGAGGCAGGGGGGAAACTATGGCTACACCTTC. Protein product: CASSLRQGGNYGYTF.

Only a few counts were recorded for this clone. The chain combines TRBV6-6 with TRBJ2-7; no reliable D call. This CDR3 comprises 13 residues. Germline V gives CDR1 MNHNY, CDR2 SVGAGI (reference sequence). The V and J ends lost 5 bases and 7 bases respectively, with 15 bases between them. The CDR3 here is CASSVSHGWEQYF. CDR3 in DNA: TGTGCCAGCAGTGTCTCACACGGGTGGGAGCAGTACTTC.

The gene calls are TRBV7-8 and TRBJ1-1; D is undetermined. Between the trimmed V and J ends, which lost 1 base and 1 base, there was a span of 7 bases. The CDR3 runs 14 residues. The germline V gene has CDR1 SGHVS and CDR2 FQNEAQ. CDR3 DNA sequence: TGTGCCAGCAGCTTAGTGGGTCCGAACACTGAAGCTTTCTTT. Protein: CASSLVGPNTEAFF.

This chain connects TRBV27 to TRBJ2-4; a possible D gene is TRBD2 (6 bases). The CDR3 length is 17 residues. V lost 0 bases to trimming and J lost 0 bases, with 12 bases between them. Germline V CDR1 and CDR2: MNHEY, SMNVEV (reference sequence). CDR3 nucleotide sequence: TGTGCCAGCAGTTTATCGATAATGGGAGGAGCCAAAAACATTCAGTACTTC. It yields the protein CASSLSIMGGAKNIQYF.

This rearrangement joins TRBV11-1 to TRBJ2-5; D uncertain. The germline V gene encodes CDR1 SGHAT and CDR2 FQDESV (reference sequence). This CDR3 region has 14 residues. Between the trimmed V and J ends, which lost 4 bases and 2 bases, there was a span of 11 bases. CDR3 nucleotide sequence: TGTGCCAGCAGCTCCTCATCAGTACAAGAGACCCAGTACTTC. As protein: CASSSSSVQETQYF.

V is TRBV30 and J is TRBJ1-5; no reliable D call. CDR1 GTSNPN and CDR2 SVGIG come from the germline V gene (reference sequence). Deletions cut 3 bases from V and 0 bases from J, with 9 bases between. CDR3 length equals 14 residues. CDR3 DNA: TGTGCCTGGAGCCACATTGATAGCAATCAGCCCCAGCATTTT. It yields the protein CAWSHIDSNQPQHF.

The CDR3 DNA reads TGTGCCAGCAGCCAGGTTTGGGCAACTAATGAAAAACTGTTTTTT. Encoded protein: CASSQVWATNEKLFF. The rearrangement links TRBV3-1 (or the pseudogene TRBV3-2) to TRBJ1-4; D not resolved. This CDR3 comprises 15 residues. The germline V and J ends were trimmed by 3 bases and 0 bases, with 8 bases remaining between them. The germline gives CDR1 LGHDT, CDR2 YNNKEL (reference sequence).

The genes are TRBV6-2 or TRBV6-3 and TRBJ1-1; D gene ambiguous. The V end was cut by 5 bases, the J end by 7 bases, with 11 bases between. The CDR3 covers 12 residues. The germline CDR1 and CDR2 sequences are MNHEY and SVGEGT. CDR3 nucleotides: TGTGCCAGCAGTCAGGAAGGTTTTGAAGCTTTCTTT. Residues: CASSQEGFEAFF.

J is TRBJ2-1 and V is TRBV4-2; 7 bases agree with TRBD1. J lost 7 bases, V lost 0 bases, and 6 bases had no gene match. The CDR3 totals 15 residues. Germline CDR1 LGHNA, CDR2 YNFKEQ. CDR3 bases: TGTGCCAGCAGCCAAGAAGGGACAGAGTGGAATGAGCAGTTCTTC. Translation: CASSQEGTEWNEQFF.

CDR3 in amino acids: CASSYDSAWDTF. As DNA, the CDR3 is TGTGCCAGCAGTTACGACTCGGCGTGGGACACCTTC. J is TRBJ1-2 and V is TRBV6-6; D is unclear. The CDR3 is 12 amino acids. The V end lost 2 bases, the J end lost 12 bases, and 13 bases lay between the germline ends. Germline V gene sequence: CDR1 MNHNY, CDR2 SVGAGI (reference sequence).

This CDR3 reads CASSPRTGSYNEQFF. The CDR3 DNA reads TGTGCCAGCTCACCTCGGACAGGGTCGTACAATGAGCAGTTCTTC. The chain joins TRBV18 to TRBJ2-1, with TRBD1 matching over 8 bases. With V trimmed by 3 bases and J by 4 bases, 5 bases remained unmatched. The CDR3 has 15 residues. The V gene's germline CDR1 is KGHSH and CDR2 LQKENI.

This chain joins TRBV12-3 or TRBV12-4 and TRBJ2-1; D is undetermined. V shed 1 base and J shed 6 bases, with 4 bases lying between them. CDR3 length equals 12 residues. The CDR3 region has the DNA TGTGCCAGCAGTTTAGTTATCAATGAGCAGTTCTTC. Protein: CASSLVINEQFF.

This rearrangement joins TRBV7-3 to TRBJ2-5, with a weak D call TRBD2 (7 bases). The CDR3 length is 15 residues. The germline CDR1 and CDR2 sequences are SGHTA and FQGTGA. The V end lost 5 bases, the J end lost 3 bases, and 16 bases lay between the germline ends. The CDR3 DNA reads TGTGCCAGCAGCCAATACGGGGGGCCCGAAGAGACCCAGTACTTC. It codes for CASSQYGGPEETQYF.

The V call is TRBV7-3, the J call TRBJ2-2, with a tentative D call TRBD1 (6 bases). V was cut by 2 bases and J by 5 bases, with 15 bases left in between. CDR1 is SGHTA and CDR2 is FQGTGA in the germline V gene. The CDR3 is 16 residues long. This chain's CDR3 is CASSLDAGARTGELFF. In DNA form, the CDR3 reads TGTGCCAGCAGCTTAGACGCAGGGGCAAGGACCGGGGAGCTGTTTTTT.

The V call is TRBV6-5, the J call TRBJ2-7; 11 nucleotides align to TRBD2. The V gene end was trimmed by 6 bases and the J gene end by 3 bases; junction bases not matched to a gene: 7. Germline CDR1 and CDR2: MNHEY and SVGAGI. The CDR3 covers 15 residues. The CDR3 DNA reads as TGTGCCAGCAGCTATACTAGCGGGGGCCGCTACGAGCAGTACTTC. As protein: CASSYTSGGRYEQYF.

The rearrangement uses TRBV5-1 and TRBJ2-3; 9 bases match TRBD1. V trimming: 4 bases; J trimming: 6 bases; junction bases outside the gene matches: 6. The V gene's germline CDR1 is SGHRS and CDR2 YFSETQ. CDR3 length: 14 amino acids. The CDR3 nucleotides are TGCGCCAGCAGCGTCGGACAGGGGAAGGATACGCAGTATTTT. Translation gives CASSVGQGKDTQYF.